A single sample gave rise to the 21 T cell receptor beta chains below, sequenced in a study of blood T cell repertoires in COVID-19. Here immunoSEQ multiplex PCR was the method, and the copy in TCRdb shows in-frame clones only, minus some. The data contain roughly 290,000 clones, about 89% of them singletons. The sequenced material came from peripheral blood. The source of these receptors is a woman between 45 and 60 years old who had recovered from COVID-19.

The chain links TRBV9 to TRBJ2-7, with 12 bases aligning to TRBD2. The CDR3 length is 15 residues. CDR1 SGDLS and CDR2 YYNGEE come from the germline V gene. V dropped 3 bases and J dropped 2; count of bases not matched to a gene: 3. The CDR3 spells CASSALAGGPYEQYF. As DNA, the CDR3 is TGTGCCAGCAGCGCCCTAGCGGGGGGGCCCTACGAGCAGTACTTC.

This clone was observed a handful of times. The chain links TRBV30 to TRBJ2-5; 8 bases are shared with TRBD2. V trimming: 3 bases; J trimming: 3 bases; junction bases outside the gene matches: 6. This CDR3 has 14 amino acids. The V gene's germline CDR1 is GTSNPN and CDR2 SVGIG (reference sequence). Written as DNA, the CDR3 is TGTGCCTGGAGCCCCGGGACTAGGGAAGAGACCCAGTACTTC. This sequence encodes CAWSPGTREETQYF. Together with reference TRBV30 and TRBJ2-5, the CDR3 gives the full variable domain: SQTIHQWPATLVQPVGSPLSLECTVEGTSNPNLYWYRQAAGRGLQLLFYSVGIGQISSEVPQNLSASRPQDRQFILSSKKLLLSDSGFYLCAWSPGTREETQYFGPGTRLLVL.

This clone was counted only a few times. The CDR3 DNA is TGTGCCAGCAGCTTAGACGGGTATGGCAATCAGCCCCAGCATTTT. Protein sequence: CASSLDGYGNQPQHF. The rearrangement joins TRBV7-2 to TRBJ1-5; D is unresolved. Germline assignment: CDR1 SGHTA and CDR2 FQGNSA. The CDR3 runs to 15 residues. The V end was cut by 1 base, the J end by 2 bases, with 9 bases between.

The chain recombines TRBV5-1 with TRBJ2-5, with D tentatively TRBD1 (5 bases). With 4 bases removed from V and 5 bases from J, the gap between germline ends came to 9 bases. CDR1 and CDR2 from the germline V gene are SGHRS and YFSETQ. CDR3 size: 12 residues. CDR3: CASSPGRETQYF. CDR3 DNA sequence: TGCGCCAGCAGCCCAGGGCGGGAGACCCAGTACTTC.

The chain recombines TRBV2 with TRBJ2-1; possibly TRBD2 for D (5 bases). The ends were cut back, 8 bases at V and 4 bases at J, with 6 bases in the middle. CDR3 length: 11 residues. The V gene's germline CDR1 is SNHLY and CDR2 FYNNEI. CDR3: CASGLYNEQFF. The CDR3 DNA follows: TGTGCCAGCGGACTGTACAATGAGCAGTTCTTC.

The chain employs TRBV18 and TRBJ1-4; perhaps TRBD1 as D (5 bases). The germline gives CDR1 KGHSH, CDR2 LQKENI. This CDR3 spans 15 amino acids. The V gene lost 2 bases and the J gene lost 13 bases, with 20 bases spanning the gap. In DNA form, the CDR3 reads TGTGCCAGCTCACCAAGGAACGTAGCGGGGGACGGACTGTTTTTT. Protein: CASSPRNVAGDGLFF. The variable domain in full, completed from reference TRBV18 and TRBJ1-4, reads NAGVMQNPRHLVRRRGQEARLRCSPMKGHSHVYWYRQLPEEGLKFMVYLQKENIIDESGMPKERFSAEFPKEGPSILRIQQVVRGDSAAYFCASSPRNVAGDGLFFGSGTQLSVL.

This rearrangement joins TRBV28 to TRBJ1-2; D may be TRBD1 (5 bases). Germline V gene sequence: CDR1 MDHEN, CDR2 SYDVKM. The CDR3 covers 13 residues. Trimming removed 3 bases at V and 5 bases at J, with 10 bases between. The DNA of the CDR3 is TGTGCCAGCAGTTTCAGGGAATCGTATGGCTACACCTTC. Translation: CASSFRESYGYTF.

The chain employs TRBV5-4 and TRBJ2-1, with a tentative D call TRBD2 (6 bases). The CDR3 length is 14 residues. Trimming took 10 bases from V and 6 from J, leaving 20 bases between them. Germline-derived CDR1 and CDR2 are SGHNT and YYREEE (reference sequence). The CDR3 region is CASGQGAGFNEQFF. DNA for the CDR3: TGTGCCTCCGGACAAGGGGCGGGGTTCAATGAGCAGTTCTTC. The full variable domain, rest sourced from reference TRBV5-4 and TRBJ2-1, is ETGVTQSPTHLIKTRGQQVTLRCSSQSGHNTVSWYQQALGQGPQFIFQYYREEENGRGNFPPRFSGLQFPNYSSELNVNALELDDSALYLCASGQGAGFNEQFFGPGTRLTVL.

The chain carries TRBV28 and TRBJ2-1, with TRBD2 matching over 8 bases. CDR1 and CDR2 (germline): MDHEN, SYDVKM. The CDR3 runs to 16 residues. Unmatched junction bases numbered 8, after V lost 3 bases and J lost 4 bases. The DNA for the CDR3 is TGTGCCAGCAGTTTGGCGGGGGGCGTGACGTACAATGAGCAGTTCTTC. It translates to CASSLAGGVTYNEQFF.

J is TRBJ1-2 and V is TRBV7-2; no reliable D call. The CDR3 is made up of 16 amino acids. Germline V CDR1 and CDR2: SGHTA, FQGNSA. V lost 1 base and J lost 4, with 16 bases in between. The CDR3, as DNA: TGTGCCAGCAGCTTAGAGCCCCTAGCAGCTAGCTATGGCTACACCTTC. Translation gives CASSLEPLAASYGYTF.

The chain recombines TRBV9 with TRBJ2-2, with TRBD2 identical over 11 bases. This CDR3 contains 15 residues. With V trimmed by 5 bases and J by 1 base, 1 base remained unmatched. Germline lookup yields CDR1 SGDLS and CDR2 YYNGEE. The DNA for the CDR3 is TGTGCCAGCAGGCTAGCGGGAGGGAACACCGGGGAGCTGTTTTTT. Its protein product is CASRLAGGNTGELFF.

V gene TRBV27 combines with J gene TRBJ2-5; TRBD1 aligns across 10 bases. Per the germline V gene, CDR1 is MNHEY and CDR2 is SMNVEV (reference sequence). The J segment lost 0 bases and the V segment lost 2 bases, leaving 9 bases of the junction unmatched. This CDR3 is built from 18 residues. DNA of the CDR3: TGTGCCAGCAGTTTAGTCAAGGGGACAGGGGTGTACCAAGAGACCCAGTACTTC. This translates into CASSLVKGTGVYQETQYF.

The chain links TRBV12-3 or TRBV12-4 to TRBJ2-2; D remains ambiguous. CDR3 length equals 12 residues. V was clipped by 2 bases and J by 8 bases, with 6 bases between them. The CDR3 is CASSLLYGELFF. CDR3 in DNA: TGTGCCAGCAGTTTACTGTATGGGGAGCTGTTTTTT.

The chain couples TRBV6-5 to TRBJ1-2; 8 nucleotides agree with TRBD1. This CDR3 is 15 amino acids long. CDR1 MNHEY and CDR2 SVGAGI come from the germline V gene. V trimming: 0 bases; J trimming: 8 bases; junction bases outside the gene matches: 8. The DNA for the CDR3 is TGTGCCAGCAGTTACTCCTTTCAGGGGGCGGAGGGCTACACCTTC. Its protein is CASSYSFQGAEGYTF.

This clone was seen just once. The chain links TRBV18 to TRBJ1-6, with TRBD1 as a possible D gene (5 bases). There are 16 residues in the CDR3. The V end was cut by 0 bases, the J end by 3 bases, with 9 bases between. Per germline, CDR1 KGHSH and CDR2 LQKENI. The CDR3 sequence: CASSPPLQGYNSPLHF. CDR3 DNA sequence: TGTGCCAGCTCACCACCGCTGCAGGGCTATAATTCACCCCTCCACTTT.

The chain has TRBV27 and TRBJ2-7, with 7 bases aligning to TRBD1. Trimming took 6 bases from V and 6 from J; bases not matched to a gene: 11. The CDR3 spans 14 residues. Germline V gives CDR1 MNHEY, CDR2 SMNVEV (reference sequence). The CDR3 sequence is CASRIDRAAGEQYF. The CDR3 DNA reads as TGTGCCAGCAGAATTGACAGGGCAGCAGGCGAGCAGTACTTC.

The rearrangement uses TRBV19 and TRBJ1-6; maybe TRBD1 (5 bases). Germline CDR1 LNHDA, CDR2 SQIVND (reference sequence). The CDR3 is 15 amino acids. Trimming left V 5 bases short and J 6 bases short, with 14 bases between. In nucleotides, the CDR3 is TGTGCCAGTAGTTCGGGGGTCCGGATTAATTCACCCCTCCACTTT. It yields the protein CASSSGVRINSPLHF.

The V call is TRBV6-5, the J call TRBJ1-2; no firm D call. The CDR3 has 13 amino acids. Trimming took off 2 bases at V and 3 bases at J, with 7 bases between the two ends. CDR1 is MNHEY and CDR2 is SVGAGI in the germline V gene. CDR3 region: CASSYDGYYGYTF. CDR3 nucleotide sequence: TGTGCCAGCAGTTACGACGGGTACTATGGCTACACCTTC.

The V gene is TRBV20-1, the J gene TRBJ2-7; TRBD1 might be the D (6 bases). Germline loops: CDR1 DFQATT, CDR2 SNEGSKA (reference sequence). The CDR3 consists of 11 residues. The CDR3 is CMWTGHYEQYF. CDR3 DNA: TGCATGTGGACGGGACACTACGAGCAGTACTTC.

The CDR3 spells CAWSDTRGSPLHF. In DNA form, the CDR3 reads TGTGCCTGGAGTGACACCAGGGGTTCACCCCTCCACTTT. V is TRBV30 and J is TRBJ1-6; the D gene is possibly TRBD1 (6 bases). CDR3 length: 13 amino acids. The germline gives CDR1 GTSNPN, CDR2 SVGIG (reference sequence). V was clipped by 1 base and J by 9 bases, with 10 bases between them. Looking up the rest from reference TRBV30 and TRBJ1-6 gives the full variable domain: SQTIHQWPATLVQPVGSPLSLECTVEGTSNPNLYWYRQAAGRGLQLLFYSVGIGQISSEVPQNLSASRPQDRQFILSSKKLLLSDSGFYLCAWSDTRGSPLHFGNGTRLTVT.

Here the CDR3 reads CASRQVNQPQHF. The CDR3 DNA is TGTGCCAGCAGGCAGGTCAATCAGCCCCAGCATTTT. V gene TRBV28 combines with J gene TRBJ1-5; D is undetermined. Between the trimmed V and J ends, which lost 6 bases and 3 bases, there was a span of 6 bases. The CDR3 spans 12 residues. Germline loops: CDR1 MDHEN, CDR2 SYDVKM.